This T cell receptor (beta chain) stems from a study of T cell responses to AZD1222 COVID-19 vaccine. About this clone itself: As yet, its antigen is unknown.

General study points: White British people made up most donors, females outnumbered males, and clonal diversity was possibly underestimated. In all cases, repertoires were sampled only after the peak T cell response. There were vaccine-associated CD4 TCRs across spike, dominant at 160-218 and 743-854. Recipients of AZD1222 seropositive at baseline numbered only 5 to 7.

Sequencing used immunoSEQ multiplex PCR; TCRdb keeps in-frame clones, though not all of them. The profile shows around 120,000 clones, 70% to 90% of them singletons. The sequenced sample was peripheral blood, obtained 28 days after the second AZD1222 dose. The clonotype comes from an adult who received the AZD1222 COVID-19 vaccine.

The CDR3 is CASSLEIRLNTEAFF. The CDR3 bases are TGTGCCAGCAGCTTAGAGATCCGCTTGAACACTGAAGCTTTCTTT. The chain employs TRBV7-2 and TRBJ1-1; D is ambiguous. The germline CDR1 and CDR2 sequences are SGHTA and FQGNSA. The CDR3 has 15 amino acids. Trimming stripped 1 base from V and 0 bases from J, with 9 bases between.